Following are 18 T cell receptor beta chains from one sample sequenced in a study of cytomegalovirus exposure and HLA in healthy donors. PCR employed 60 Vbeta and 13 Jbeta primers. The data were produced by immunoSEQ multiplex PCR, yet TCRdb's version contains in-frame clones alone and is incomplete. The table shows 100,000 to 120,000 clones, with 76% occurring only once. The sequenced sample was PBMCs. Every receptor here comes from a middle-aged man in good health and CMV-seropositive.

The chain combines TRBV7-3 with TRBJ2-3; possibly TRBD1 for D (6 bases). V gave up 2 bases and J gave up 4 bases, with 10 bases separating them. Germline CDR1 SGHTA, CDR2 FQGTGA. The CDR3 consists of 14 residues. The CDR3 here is CASSLPGESDTQYF. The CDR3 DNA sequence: TGTGCCAGCAGCTTACCAGGGGAATCAGATACGCAGTATTTT.

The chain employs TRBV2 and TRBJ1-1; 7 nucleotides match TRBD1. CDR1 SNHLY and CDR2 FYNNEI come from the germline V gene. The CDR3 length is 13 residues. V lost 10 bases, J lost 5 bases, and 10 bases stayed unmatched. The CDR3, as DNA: TGTGCCACCTCGACAGGGCGGCGAACTGAAGCTTTCTTT. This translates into CATSTGRRTEAFF.

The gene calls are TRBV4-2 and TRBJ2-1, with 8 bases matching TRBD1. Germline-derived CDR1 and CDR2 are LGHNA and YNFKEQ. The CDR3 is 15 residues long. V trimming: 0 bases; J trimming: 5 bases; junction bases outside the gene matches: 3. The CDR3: CASSQDGQGHNEQFF. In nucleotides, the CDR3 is TGTGCCAGCAGCCAAGACGGACAGGGCCACAATGAGCAGTTCTTC.

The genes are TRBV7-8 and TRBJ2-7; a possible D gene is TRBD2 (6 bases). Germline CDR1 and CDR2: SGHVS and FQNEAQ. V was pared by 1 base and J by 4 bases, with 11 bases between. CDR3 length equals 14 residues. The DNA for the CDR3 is TGTGCCAGCAGCTTAGGGACTATTATGTACGAGCAGTACTTC. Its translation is CASSLGTIMYEQYF.

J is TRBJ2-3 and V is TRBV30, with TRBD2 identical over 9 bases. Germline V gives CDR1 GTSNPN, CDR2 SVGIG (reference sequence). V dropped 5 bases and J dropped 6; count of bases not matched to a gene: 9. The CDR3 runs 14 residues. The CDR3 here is CAWSRSGGRDTQYF. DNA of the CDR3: TGTGCCTGGTCAAGGAGCGGGGGGAGGGATACGCAGTATTTT.

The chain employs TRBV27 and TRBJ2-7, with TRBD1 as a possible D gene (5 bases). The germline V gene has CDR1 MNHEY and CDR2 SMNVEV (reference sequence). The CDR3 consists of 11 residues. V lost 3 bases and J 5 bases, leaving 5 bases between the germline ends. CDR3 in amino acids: CASSFRDEQYF. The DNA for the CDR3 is TGTGCCAGCAGTTTCAGGGACGAGCAGTACTTC.

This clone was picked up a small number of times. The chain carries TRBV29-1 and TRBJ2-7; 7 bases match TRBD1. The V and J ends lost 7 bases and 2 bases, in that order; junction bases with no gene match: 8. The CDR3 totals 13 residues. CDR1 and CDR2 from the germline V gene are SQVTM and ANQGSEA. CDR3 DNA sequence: TGCAGCGCCGCCCAGGGGGTACCCTACGAGCAGTACTTC. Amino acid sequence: CSAAQGVPYEQYF.

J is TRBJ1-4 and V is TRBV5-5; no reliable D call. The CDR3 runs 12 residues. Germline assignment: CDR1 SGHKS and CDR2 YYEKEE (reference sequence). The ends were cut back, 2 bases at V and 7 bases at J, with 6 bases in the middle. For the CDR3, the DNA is TGTGCCAGCAGCTTCAGCGGTGAAAAACTGTTTTTT. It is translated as CASSFSGEKLFF.

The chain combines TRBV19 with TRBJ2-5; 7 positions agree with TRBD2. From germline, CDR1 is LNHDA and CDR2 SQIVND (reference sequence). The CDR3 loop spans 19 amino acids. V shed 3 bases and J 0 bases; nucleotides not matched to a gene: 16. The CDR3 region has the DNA TGTGCCAGTAGTATTATATCTAGCGGCGGAGTTGGCGACCAAGAGACCCAGTACTTC. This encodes CASSIISSGGVGDQETQYF. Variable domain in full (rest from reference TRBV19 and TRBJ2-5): DGGITQSPKYLFRKEGQNVTLSCEQNLNHDAMYWYRQDPGQGLRLIYYSQIVNDFQKGDIAEGYSVSREKKESFPLTVTSAQKNPTAFYLCASSIISSGGVGDQETQYFGPGTRLLVL.

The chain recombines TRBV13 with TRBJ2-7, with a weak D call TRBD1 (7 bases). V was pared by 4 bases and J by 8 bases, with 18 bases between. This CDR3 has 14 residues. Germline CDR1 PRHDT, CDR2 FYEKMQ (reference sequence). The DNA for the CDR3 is TGTGCCAGCAGCTATGACAGGGAGGTTCGACAGCAGTACTTC. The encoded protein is CASSYDREVRQQYF.

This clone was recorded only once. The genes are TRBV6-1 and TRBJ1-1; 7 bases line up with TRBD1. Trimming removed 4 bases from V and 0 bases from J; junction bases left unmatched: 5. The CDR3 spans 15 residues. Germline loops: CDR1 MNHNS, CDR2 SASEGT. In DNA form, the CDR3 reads TGTGCCAGCAGTGCGGAGGGACAGCTGAACACTGAAGCTTTCTTT. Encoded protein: CASSAEGQLNTEAFF.

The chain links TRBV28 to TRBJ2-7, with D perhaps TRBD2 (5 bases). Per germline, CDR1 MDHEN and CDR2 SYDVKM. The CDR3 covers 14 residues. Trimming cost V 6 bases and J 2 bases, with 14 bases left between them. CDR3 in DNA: TGTGCCAGCAGGCGGCGAGGGTTCCCCTACGAGCAGTACTTC. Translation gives CASRRRGFPYEQYF.

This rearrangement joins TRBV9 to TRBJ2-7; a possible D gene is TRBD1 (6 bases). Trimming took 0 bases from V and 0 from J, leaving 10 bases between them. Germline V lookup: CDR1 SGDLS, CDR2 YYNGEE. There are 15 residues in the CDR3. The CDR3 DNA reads TGTGCCAGCAGCGTAGGTCACAGGGACTCCTACGAGCAGTACTTC. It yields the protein CASSVGHRDSYEQYF.

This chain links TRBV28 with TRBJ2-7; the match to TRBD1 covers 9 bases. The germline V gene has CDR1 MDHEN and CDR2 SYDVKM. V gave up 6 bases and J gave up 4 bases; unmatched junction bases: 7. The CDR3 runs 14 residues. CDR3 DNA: TGTGCCAGCAGCTCGGGACAGGGTTCTTACGAGCAGTACTTC. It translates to CASSSGQGSYEQYF.

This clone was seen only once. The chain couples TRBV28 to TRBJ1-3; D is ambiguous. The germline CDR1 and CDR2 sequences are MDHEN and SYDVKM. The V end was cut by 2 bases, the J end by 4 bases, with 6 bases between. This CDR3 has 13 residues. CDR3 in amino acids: CASSLNIGNTIYF. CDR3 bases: TGTGCCAGCAGTTTAAATATCGGAAACACCATATATTTT.

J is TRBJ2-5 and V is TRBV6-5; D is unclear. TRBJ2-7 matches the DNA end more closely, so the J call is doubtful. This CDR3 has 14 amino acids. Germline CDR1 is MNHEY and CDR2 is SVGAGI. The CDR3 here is CASMISASGYEQYF. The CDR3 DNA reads TGTGCCAGCATGATCAGCGCTTCTGGCTACGAGCAGTACTTC.

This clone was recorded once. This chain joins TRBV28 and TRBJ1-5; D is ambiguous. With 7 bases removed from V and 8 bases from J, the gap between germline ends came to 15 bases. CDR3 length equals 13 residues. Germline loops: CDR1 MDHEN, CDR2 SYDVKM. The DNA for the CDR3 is TGTGCCAGCATTGAACGTGGCGCGGAGCCCCAGCATTTT. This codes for CASIERGAEPQHF.

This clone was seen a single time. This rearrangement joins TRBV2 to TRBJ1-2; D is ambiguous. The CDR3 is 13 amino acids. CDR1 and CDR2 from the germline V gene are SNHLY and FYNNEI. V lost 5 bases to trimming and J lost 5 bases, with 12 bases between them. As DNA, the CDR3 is TGTGCCAGCAGTCCCTACTTCGTTTATGGCTACACCTTC. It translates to CASSPYFVYGYTF.